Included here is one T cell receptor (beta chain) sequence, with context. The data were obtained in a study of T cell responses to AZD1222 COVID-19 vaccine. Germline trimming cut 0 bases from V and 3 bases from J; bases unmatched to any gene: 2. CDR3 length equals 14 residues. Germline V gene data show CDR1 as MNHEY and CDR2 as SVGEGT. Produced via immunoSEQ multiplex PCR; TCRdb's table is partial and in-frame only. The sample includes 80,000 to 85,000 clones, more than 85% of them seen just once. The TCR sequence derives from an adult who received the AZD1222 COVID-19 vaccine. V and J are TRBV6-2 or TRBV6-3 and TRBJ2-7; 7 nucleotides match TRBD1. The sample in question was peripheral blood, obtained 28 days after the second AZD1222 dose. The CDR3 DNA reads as TGTGCCAGCAGTTACTCGTCAGGGGGCTACGAGCAGTACTTC. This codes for CASSYSSGGYEQYF.